This TCR beta chain was sequenced during a study of regulatory T cells in long-lasting Graves disease. This sample's time point: persistent/refractory GD, antithyroid drugs over 5 years with positive TRAb. Construction of the TCR library relied on RNA isolated from PBMCs. CDR1 is ENHRY and CDR2 is SYGVKD in the germline V gene. The CDR3 is 14 amino acids. Trimming cost V 4 bases and J 1 base; bases outside gene matches: 2. Building of the TCR beta libraries involved iRepertoire HTBI primers and Arm-PCR of CDR3 regions. TCRdb reprocessed the multiplex PCR reads via MiXCR and lists one record per CDR3 protein. The sample shows hundreds of thousands of distinct CDR3 sequences, about 30% of them seen only once.

The chain carries TRBV10-3 and TRBJ2-7, with 9 bases lining up with TRBD2. The receptor was derived from a female donor with Graves disease. This specimen consisted of peripheral blood mononuclear cells (PBMCs), obtained when the disease was refractory, from a patient treated with antithyroid drugs. CDR3 bases: TGTGCCATCAGTGTGCGGGAGGGATCCTACGAGCAGTACTTC. It specifies CAISVREGSYEQYF.